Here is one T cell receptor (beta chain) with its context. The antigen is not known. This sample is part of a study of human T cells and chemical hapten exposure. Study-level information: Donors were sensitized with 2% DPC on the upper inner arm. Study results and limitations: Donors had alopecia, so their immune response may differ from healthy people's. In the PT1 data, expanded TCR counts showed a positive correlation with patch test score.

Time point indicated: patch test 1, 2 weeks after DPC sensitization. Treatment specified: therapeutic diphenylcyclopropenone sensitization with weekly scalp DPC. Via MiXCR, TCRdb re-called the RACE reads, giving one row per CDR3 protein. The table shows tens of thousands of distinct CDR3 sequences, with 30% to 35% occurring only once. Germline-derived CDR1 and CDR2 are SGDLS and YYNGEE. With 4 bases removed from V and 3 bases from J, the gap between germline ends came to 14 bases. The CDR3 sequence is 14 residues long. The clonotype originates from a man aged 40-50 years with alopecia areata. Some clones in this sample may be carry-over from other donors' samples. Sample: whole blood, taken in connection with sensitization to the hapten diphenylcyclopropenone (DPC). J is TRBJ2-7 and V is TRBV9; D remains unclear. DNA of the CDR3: TGTGCCAGCAGCCCCCGGACGAGCTACTACGAGCAGTACTTC. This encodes CASSPRTSYYEQYF.